What follows describes a single T cell receptor (beta chain). Its antigen is still unknown. V was cut by 2 bases and J by 1 base, with 13 bases left in between. CDR3 length equals 16 residues. CDR1 and CDR2 from the germline V gene are LGHNA and YNFKEQ. TCRdb's table, derived via immunoSEQ multiplex PCR, lists solely in-frame clones and lacks some. The sample yields roughly 2,500,000 clones, roughly 93% seen once. This sample was included in a study of shared clonotypes between healthy human individuals. Regarding the study as a whole: Clonotype sharing among donors likely depends on sequencing depth.

Input material: naive CD4+ T cells from PBMCs. Subset here: CD45RA+ positively selected. This chain joins TRBV4-2 and TRBJ2-3; unclear D gene. The receptor was isolated from a man in his late teens or twenties in good health. Some clones in this sample may be carry-over from other donors' samples. The CDR3 is CASSQNLVGRTDTQYF. The CDR3 nucleotides are TGTGCCAGCAGCCAAAATCTAGTGGGTCGCACAGATACGCAGTATTTT.